These 28 T cell receptor beta chains were sequenced from one sample in a study of cytomegalovirus exposure and HLA in healthy donors. The PCR was carried out with 60 Vbeta primers and 13 Jbeta primers. This table comes from immunoSEQ multiplex PCR, and its TCRdb copy is limited to in-frame clones, with some not included. This table has fewer than 200,000 clones, roughly 79% appearing once. The source material was PBMCs. These receptors all stem from a woman in her fifties or sixties in good health and CMV-seronegative.

The chain combines TRBV27 with TRBJ2-2, with 8 bases that match TRBD1. The CDR3 sequence is 14 residues long. Germline CDR1 is MNHEY and CDR2 is SMNVEV (reference sequence). With 5 bases clipped from V and 3 bases from J, the junction kept 2 bases outside the gene matches. CDR3 nucleotides: TGTGCCAGCAGTGTGGACAGGGACACCGGGGAGCTGTTTTTT. It yields the protein CASSVDRDTGELFF.

V and J are TRBV12-2 and TRBJ2-7; TRBD1, the table's D call, was not compared with the DNA. TRBV12-2 constitutes a pseudogene. This CDR3 region has 18 residues. In DNA form, the CDR3 reads TGTGCAAGTCGCTTAGCACCCGGACAGGGTAGGGTCCCGGGCGAGCAGTACTTC. This gives the protein CASRLAPGQGRVPGEQYF.

The rearrangement joins TRBV18 to TRBJ1-2; 10 positions agree with TRBD1. Germline V gene lookup returns CDR1 KGHSH and CDR2 LQKENI. J gave up 8 bases and V 0 bases, and 9 bases lay outside the gene matches. This CDR3 comprises 16 residues. CDR3 nucleotide sequence: TGTGCCAGCTCACCACCAGGGGACAGGGGTTTTAGAGGCTACACCTTC. Protein: CASSPPGDRGFRGYTF.

The chain couples TRBV29-1 to TRBJ1-4, with D uncertain. CDR1 and CDR2 from the germline V gene are SQVTM and ANQGSEA. V was clipped by 4 bases and J by 6 bases, with 12 bases between them. CDR3 length: 13 amino acids. The CDR3 DNA is TGCAGCGTTGTGGGCGGGATCCATGAAAAACTGTTTTTT. It codes for CSVVGGIHEKLFF.

J is TRBJ2-2 and V is TRBV6-1, with D possibly matching TRBD1 (6 bases). This CDR3 region has 15 residues. Per the germline V gene, CDR1 is MNHNS and CDR2 is SASEGT. Trimming stripped 4 bases from V and 1 base from J, with 10 bases between. CDR3 sequence (DNA): TGTGCCAGCAGTGCAGGGACACAGAACACCGGGGAGCTGTTTTTT. This encodes CASSAGTQNTGELFF.

This chain joins TRBV10-1 and TRBJ2-1; unclear D gene. The CDR3 length is 13 residues. CDR1 WNHNN and CDR2 SYGVQD come from the germline V gene (reference sequence). V was cut by 2 bases and J by 6 bases, with 8 bases left in between. The CDR3 is CASSEGRPNEQFF. The CDR3 DNA reads as TGCGCCAGCAGTGAGGGCCGCCCCAATGAGCAGTTCTTC.

V is TRBV30 and J is TRBJ2-7, with 9 bases lining up with TRBD2. CDR3 length: 13 amino acids. V was pared by 5 bases and J by 6 bases, with 8 bases of the junction left unmatched. Germline V gene lookup returns CDR1 GTSNPN and CDR2 SVGIG (reference sequence). The CDR3 nucleotides read TGTGCCTGGGCTAGCGGGACGGTCCGCGAGCAGTACTTC. It translates to CAWASGTVREQYF.

This clone appeared once. The chain joins TRBV4-3 to TRBJ2-2, with 7 bases that match TRBD1. This CDR3 spans 16 amino acids. The germline gives CDR1 LGHNA, CDR2 YSLEER. Germline trimming cut 4 bases from V and 6 bases from J; bases unmatched to any gene: 11. The CDR3 sequence is CASSPERLQGSGELFF. As DNA, the CDR3 is TGCGCCAGCAGCCCTGAGAGATTACAGGGGTCCGGGGAGCTGTTTTTT.

This clone has only a few counts. The chain couples TRBV4-1 to TRBJ2-5, with TRBD1 matching over 7 bases. The CDR3 extends over 17 amino acids. Germline-derived CDR1 and CDR2 are MGHRA and YSYEKL. J was trimmed by 2 bases and V by 0 bases; bases with no gene match: 9. CDR3 sequence reads: CASSQEPPGQQQETQYF. CDR3 sequence (DNA): TGCGCCAGCAGCCAAGAACCGCCGGGACAGCAACAAGAGACCCAGTACTTC.

J is TRBJ2-5 and V is TRBV27, with D tentatively TRBD1 (6 bases). V lost 3 bases and J lost 5, with 13 bases in between. The CDR3 has 14 residues. The germline gives CDR1 MNHEY, CDR2 SMNVEV (reference sequence). CDR3 amino acids: CASSFTGTRETQYF. The CDR3 DNA reads as TGTGCCAGCAGTTTCACAGGGACCCGGGAGACCCAGTACTTC.

This rearrangement joins TRBV28 to TRBJ1-3; D call uncertain. V dropped 5 bases and J dropped 4 bases, with 12 bases sitting between them. The V gene's germline CDR1 is MDHEN and CDR2 SYDVKM. The length of the CDR3 is 14 residues. CDR3 DNA: TGTGCCAGCAGTCTAACCCAACAGGGAAACACCATATATTTT. Encoded protein: CASSLTQQGNTIYF.

This rearrangement joins TRBV7-9 to TRBJ2-5; D is possibly TRBD1 (6 bases). The CDR3 is made up of 15 amino acids. CDR1 and CDR2 from the germline V gene are SEHNR and FQNEAQ (reference sequence). V was trimmed by 2 bases and J by 5 bases, leaving 15 bases between them. CDR3 protein: CASSLLRGGDETQYF. The CDR3, as DNA: TGTGCCAGCAGCTTATTGCGAGGGGGTGACGAGACCCAGTACTTC.

V and J are TRBV30 and TRBJ1-2; 7 bases are shared with TRBD1. Germline CDR1 GTSNPN, CDR2 SVGIG (reference sequence). The J segment lost 3 bases and the V segment lost 5 bases, leaving 0 bases of the junction unmatched. The CDR3 is 11 residues long. The DNA of the CDR3 is TGTGCCTGGGGACAGGACTATGGCTACACCTTC. This translates into CAWGQDYGYTF.

This rearrangement joins TRBV11-2 to TRBJ1-1; D may be TRBD1 (5 bases). Germline values: CDR1 SGHAT, CDR2 FQNNGV. V lost 3 bases and J lost 3, with 14 bases in between. The CDR3 is 15 residues long. The CDR3: CASSFLRGGDTEAFF. In DNA form, the CDR3 reads TGTGCCAGCAGCTTTTTAAGGGGAGGGGACACTGAAGCTTTCTTT.

The chain carries TRBV7-3 and TRBJ2-1; 8 positions agree with TRBD2. Germline V gene sequence: CDR1 SGHTA, CDR2 FQGTGA. This CDR3 contains 16 residues. Trimming took 0 bases from V and 6 from J; bases not matched to a gene: 7. The CDR3 sequence is CASSLTVGLGINEQFF. The CDR3 nucleotides are TGTGCCAGCAGCTTAACGGTGGGACTAGGTATCAATGAGCAGTTCTTC.

J is TRBJ2-1 and V is TRBV7-9; 8 positions agree with TRBD1. V lost 1 base and J lost 6; bases outside the gene matches: 2. CDR3 length: 14 amino acids. The germline gives CDR1 SEHNR, CDR2 FQNEAQ (reference sequence). The CDR3 protein is CASSLDRGVNEQFF. In DNA, the CDR3 is TGTGCCAGCAGCTTAGACAGGGGGGTCAATGAGCAGTTCTTC.

This clone was picked up a small number of times. This sequence joins TRBV6-6 and TRBJ2-7; TRBD1 is a possible D gene (5 bases). CDR3 length equals 14 residues. Trimming shortened V by 6 bases and J by 4 bases, and 16 bases separated the two germline ends. The V gene's germline CDR1 is MNHNY and CDR2 SVGAGI (reference sequence). The CDR3 DNA follows: TGTGCCAGCAGCCCCCGTCATTCAGGGTACGAGCAGTACTTC. Amino acid sequence: CASSPRHSGYEQYF.

This clone was observed once. The V call is TRBV7-8, the J call TRBJ1-6; 7 nucleotides line up with TRBD1. Trimming cost V 1 base and J 9 bases; bases outside gene matches: 9. The CDR3 loop spans 16 amino acids. Germline lookup yields CDR1 SGHVS and CDR2 FQNEAQ. The CDR3 sequence: CASSLGEQGLGSPLHF. For the CDR3, the DNA is TGTGCCAGCAGCTTAGGAGAACAGGGGTTGGGTTCACCCCTCCACTTT.

V gene TRBV2 combines with J gene TRBJ2-3; D is possibly TRBD2 (5 bases). This CDR3 region has 14 residues. Germline lookup yields CDR1 SNHLY and CDR2 FYNNEI. V was cut by 7 bases and J by 2 bases, with 13 bases left in between. CDR3 in amino acids: CASKYGGLTDTQYF. The CDR3 region has the DNA TGTGCCAGCAAGTACGGCGGACTCACAGATACGCAGTATTTT. The entire variable domain, with the rest obtained from reference TRBV2 and TRBJ2-3, is as follows: EPEVTQTPSHQVTQMGQEVILRCVPISNHLYFYWYRQILGQKVEFLVSFYNNEISEKSEIFDDQFSVERPDGSNFTLKIRSTKLEDSAMYFCASKYGGLTDTQYFGPGTRLTVL.

The V and J genes are TRBV19 and TRBJ1-5; a possible D gene is TRBD1 (6 bases). Trimming cost V 5 bases and J 0 bases, with 32 bases left between them. Looked up from germline, CDR1 is LNHDA and CDR2 is SQIVND (reference sequence). The CDR3 runs to 22 residues. In nucleotides, the CDR3 is TGTGCCAGTAGTCACCACGGCTCACAGGGCCTTGTACATGTTTATAGCAATCAGCCCCAGCATTTT. Protein: CASSHHGSQGLVHVYSNQPQHF. The full variable domain, in which reference TRBV19 and TRBJ1-5 provide the parts outside the CDR3, is DGGITQSPKYLFRKEGQNVTLSCEQNLNHDAMYWYRQDPGQGLRLIYYSQIVNDFQKGDIAEGYSVSREKKESFPLTVTSAQKNPTAFYLCASSHHGSQGLVHVYSNQPQHFGDGTRLSIL.

In this sample, this clone turned up a few times. CDR3 bases: TGCGCCAGCAGCCCTGCCCTCGCTAGCGGGGGAGAGACCCAGTACTTC. Amino acid sequence: CASSPALASGGETQYF. The J gene is TRBJ2-5, the V gene TRBV4-3, with TRBD2 identical over 10 bases. There are 16 residues in the CDR3. Germline CDR1 LGHNA, CDR2 YSLEER. Trimming removed 4 bases from V and 4 bases from J; junction bases left unmatched: 9.

CDR3 in amino acids: CASSLALAGGYNEQFF. The DNA for the CDR3 is TGTGCCAGCAGCTTAGCCCTGGCGGGAGGGTACAATGAGCAGTTCTTC. The chain has TRBV7-6 and TRBJ2-1; 9 bases map to TRBD2. Germline-derived CDR1 and CDR2 are SGHVS and FNYEAQ. V lost 0 bases and J lost 4; bases outside the gene matches: 4. The CDR3 has 16 residues.

This clone was found a few times. The rearrangement uses TRBV28 and TRBJ1-2; D gene uncertain. Trimming took off 5 bases at V and 3 bases at J, with 7 bases between the two ends. The CDR3 is 12 amino acids. CDR1 MDHEN and CDR2 SYDVKM come from the germline V gene. The CDR3 DNA is TGTGCCAGCAGTCCTCTCCACTATGGCTACACCTTC. Amino acid sequence: CASSPLHYGYTF.

This clone was detected only once. The rearrangement links TRBV5-1 to TRBJ1-2; D gene unclear. This CDR3 spans 15 amino acids. The V end was cut by 4 bases, the J end by 1 base, with 14 bases between. Germline loops: CDR1 SGHRS, CDR2 YFSETQ. The CDR3 DNA is TGCGCCAGCAGCCCGGGAGAAGGTTATAACTATGGCTACACCTTC. Its protein is CASSPGEGYNYGYTF.

The V call is TRBV19, the J call TRBJ2-7; 8 bases match TRBD2. Per the germline V gene, CDR1 is LNHDA and CDR2 is SQIVND (reference sequence). The CDR3 contains 16 residues. With 4 bases clipped from V and 2 bases from J, the junction kept 10 bases outside the gene matches. The CDR3: CASSTPGGAQTYEQYF. CDR3 coding DNA: TGTGCCAGTAGTACTCCCGGGGGGGCACAAACCTACGAGCAGTACTTC.

J is TRBJ1-3 and V is TRBV4-1; D is possibly TRBD1 (6 bases). Trimming removed 4 bases from V and 0 bases from J, with 16 bases in between. The CDR3 length is 17 residues. Germline V CDR1 and CDR2: MGHRA, YSYEKL. The chain's CDR3 is CASSRQHQQGSGNTIYF. As DNA, the CDR3 is TGCGCCAGCAGCCGACAGCACCAACAGGGCTCTGGAAACACCATATATTTT.

The rearrangement links TRBV7-3 to TRBJ2-2, with TRBD2 identical over 13 bases. The length of the CDR3 is 17 residues. J gave up 3 bases and V 5 bases, and 6 bases lay outside the gene matches. From germline, CDR1 is SGHTA and CDR2 FQGTGA. Here the CDR3 DNA reads TGTGCCAGCAGCGGGACTAGCGGGACCGCGGACACCGGGGAGCTGTTTTTT. This codes for CASSGTSGTADTGELFF.

The gene calls are TRBV11-2 and TRBJ1-1; D not certain. Trimming pared 3 bases from V and 1 base from J, leaving 9 bases between. Germline CDR1 reads SGHAT; CDR2 reads FQNNGV. The CDR3 sequence is 14 residues long. The CDR3 is CASSFPPENTEAFF. CDR3 sequence (DNA): TGTGCCAGCAGCTTTCCCCCAGAGAACACTGAAGCTTTCTTT.